Presented here are 20 T cell receptor beta chains from one specimen sequenced in a study of blood T cell repertoires in COVID-19. The repertoire was sequenced with immunoSEQ multiplex PCR; TCRdb's copy has only in-frame clones and lacks some. Seen here are some 160,000 clones, around four fifths observed once, and the top ten hold approximately 8%. Sequencing input: peripheral blood. The receptors stem from a woman at least 80 years old with COVID-19, enrolled during active disease.

The chain links TRBV15 to TRBJ2-7, with TRBD1 as a possible D gene (5 bases). This CDR3 region has 13 residues. V lost 3 bases, J lost 2 bases, and 8 bases lay in between. Germline CDR1 reads LNHNV; CDR2 reads YYDKDF (reference sequence). CDR3 sequence reads: CATSRDTTYEQYF. CDR3 DNA: TGTGCCACCAGCAGGGACACCACCTACGAGCAGTACTTC.

The chain joins TRBV18 to TRBJ1-3; D gene uncertain. V was pared by 1 base and J by 2 bases, with 12 bases between. This CDR3 region has 16 residues. Germline CDR1 and CDR2: KGHSH and LQKENI. CDR3 sequence reads: CASSPLSGDPGNTIYF. CDR3 DNA sequence: TGTGCCAGCTCACCACTCTCCGGGGATCCTGGAAACACCATATATTTT. Full variable domain (missing parts from reference TRBV18 and TRBJ1-3): NAGVMQNPRHLVRRRGQEARLRCSPMKGHSHVYWYRQLPEEGLKFMVYLQKENIIDESGMPKERFSAEFPKEGPSILRIQQVVRGDSAAYFCASSPLSGDPGNTIYFGEGSWLTVV.

This clone has a handful of counts. This sequence joins TRBV28 and TRBJ2-2; 10 bases align to TRBD2. The germline V gene has CDR1 MDHEN and CDR2 SYDVKM. J lost 2 bases, V lost 7 bases, and 19 bases had no gene match. The CDR3 sequence is 20 residues long. DNA of the CDR3: TGTGCCAGCAAGGGACTAGCGATCATTCGTACTTGGTCTAACACCGGGGAGCTGTTTTTT. It codes for CASKGLAIIRTWSNTGELFF.

The rearrangement uses TRBV2 and TRBJ1-6; TRBD1 might be the D (5 bases). Deletions cut 4 bases from V and 7 bases from J, with 8 bases between. The CDR3 runs 13 residues. Germline V CDR1 and CDR2: SNHLY, FYNNEI. Written as DNA, the CDR3 is TGTGCCAGCAGTGGACAGCAGAATTCACCCCTCCACTTT. It specifies CASSGQQNSPLHF.

This clone was seen a single time. The J gene is TRBJ2-3, the V gene TRBV9; D call uncertain. The CDR3 consists of 14 residues. Germline V gene data show CDR1 as SGDLS and CDR2 as YYNGEE. V dropped 1 base and J dropped 1 base, with 7 bases sitting between them. The CDR3 here is CASSVSSGTDTQYF. CDR3 nucleotide sequence: TGTGCCAGCAGCGTATCAAGCGGCACAGATACGCAGTATTTT.

The chain recombines TRBV6-5 with TRBJ2-6; D is perhaps TRBD2 (6 bases). V gave up 3 bases and J gave up 3 bases, with 9 bases separating them. Germline CDR1 MNHEY, CDR2 SVGAGI. The CDR3 length is 15 residues. As DNA, the CDR3 is TGTGCCAGCAGTTATGGGGGGAGTGGGGCCAACGTCCTGACTTTC. This gives the protein CASSYGGSGANVLTF.

This rearrangement joins TRBV20-1 to TRBJ1-2, with D tentatively TRBD1 (5 bases). The V and J ends lost 8 bases and 8 bases respectively, with 12 bases between them. The CDR3 loop spans 10 amino acids. The germline CDR1 and CDR2 sequences are DFQATT and SNEGSKA (reference sequence). The DNA of the CDR3 is TGCAGTCCCCGCGGGGGGGGCTACACCTTC. Its translation: CSPRGGGYTF.

A few counts support this clone. J is TRBJ1-2 and V is TRBV3-1 (or the pseudogene TRBV3-2); 10 bases are a match to TRBD1. The CDR3 totals 15 residues. V lost 1 base, J lost 5 bases, and 4 bases stayed unmatched. Germline V gene sequence: CDR1 LGHDT, CDR2 YNNKEL (reference sequence). The CDR3 bases are TGTGCCAGCAGCCAAGGGACAGGGGGTACTTATGGCTACACCTTC. This translates into CASSQGTGGTYGYTF.

The chain recombines TRBV19 with TRBJ1-6; D may be TRBD1 (5 bases). This CDR3 is built from 16 residues. Trimming left V 1 base short and J 3 bases short, with 10 bases between. Germline V gene sequence: CDR1 LNHDA, CDR2 SQIVND (reference sequence). CDR3 sequence: CASSIGQGVYNSPLHF. The CDR3 DNA reads as TGTGCCAGTAGTATAGGCCAGGGCGTCTATAATTCACCCCTCCACTTT.

CDR3 amino acids: CASSLIQGVNNEQFF. The CDR3 nucleotides read TGTGCCAGCAGCTTGATCCAGGGGGTCAACAATGAGCAGTTCTTC. V is TRBV7-8 and J is TRBJ2-1; 7 bases agree with TRBD1. The germline CDR1 and CDR2 sequences are SGHVS and FQNEAQ. V dropped 3 bases and J dropped 5; count of bases not matched to a gene: 7. The CDR3 sequence is 15 residues long.

The chain employs TRBV6-6 and TRBJ2-6; tentatively, D is TRBD1 (6 bases). Looked up from germline, CDR1 is MNHNY and CDR2 is SVGAGI (reference sequence). The CDR3 is 18 residues long. Deletions cut 5 bases from V and 0 bases from J, with 17 bases between. This CDR3 is CASSRSGTRSSGANVLTF. The CDR3 DNA follows: TGTGCCAGCAGTCGCTCCGGGACACGGAGCTCTGGGGCCAACGTCCTGACTTTC.

This chain uses TRBV5-1 with TRBJ1-4; no reliable D call. Germline CDR1 and CDR2: SGHRS and YFSETQ. The CDR3 runs to 14 residues. Deletions cut 2 bases from V and 3 bases from J, with 8 bases between. CDR3 nucleotide sequence: TGCGCCAGCAGCTTTACAGTGTCTAATGAAAAACTGTTTTTT. Protein product: CASSFTVSNEKLFF.

The CDR3 region has the DNA TGTGCCAGCAGCACGGCCGGAGCAGGCAATCAGCCCCAGCATTTT. Translated: CASSTAGAGNQPQHF. This sequence joins TRBV6-5 and TRBJ1-5; no reliable D call. Germline CDR1 is MNHEY and CDR2 is SVGAGI. Trimming shortened V by 6 bases and J by 2 bases, and 14 bases separated the two germline ends. The CDR3 loop spans 15 amino acids.

This chain uses TRBV6-1 with TRBJ1-4; 9 nucleotides align to TRBD1. This CDR3 has 15 amino acids. Unmatched junction bases numbered 5, after V lost 3 bases and J lost 6 bases. Per the germline V gene, CDR1 is MNHNS and CDR2 is SASEGT. The CDR3 region has the DNA TGTGCCAGCAGTGAGCCGGGACAGGGCGATGAAAAACTGTTTTTT. This sequence encodes CASSEPGQGDEKLFF.

V gene TRBV9 combines with J gene TRBJ1-4; D is uncertain. CDR1 is SGDLS and CDR2 is YYNGEE in the germline V gene. The CDR3 covers 15 residues. V was clipped by 0 bases and J by 6 bases, with 12 bases between them. CDR3 amino acids: CASSVAPGSDEKLFF. The CDR3 nucleotides read TGTGCCAGCAGCGTAGCCCCTGGTTCGGATGAAAAACTGTTTTTT.

This chain connects TRBV11-3 to TRBJ2-5; 8 nucleotides align to TRBD2. Germline CDR1 is SGHNT and CDR2 is YENEEA. The CDR3 consists of 14 residues. The V segment lost 3 bases and the J segment 2 bases; nucleotides outside the gene matches: 2. The CDR3 protein is CASSFSGAQETQYF. CDR3 DNA: TGTGCCAGCAGCTTTAGCGGGGCACAAGAGACCCAGTACTTC.

This clone has more than one count but fewer than ten. The chain uses TRBV7-8 and TRBJ2-1; tentatively, D is TRBD2 (6 bases). The CDR3 totals 15 residues. Germline CDR1 reads SGHVS; CDR2 reads FQNEAQ. Trimming took off 3 bases at V and 3 bases at J, with 12 bases between the two ends. The chain's CDR3 is CASSFGRDLYNEQFF. The CDR3 DNA follows: TGTGCCAGCAGCTTCGGGCGGGACCTCTACAATGAGCAGTTCTTC.

The chain recombines TRBV15 with TRBJ2-5, with D maybe TRBD2 (6 bases). Germline CDR1 and CDR2: LNHNV and YYDKDF (reference sequence). V gave up 6 bases and J gave up 2 bases, with 13 bases separating them. The CDR3 sequence is 14 residues long. The CDR3, as DNA: TGTGCCACCAGGACTTCGGGGACTCAAGAGACCCAGTACTTC. Amino acids: CATRTSGTQETQYF.

This clone has at least ten counts. CDR3 amino acids: CATSRGGDSDNEQFF. The DNA for the CDR3 is TGTGCCACCAGTCGAGGGGGAGACTCAGACAATGAGCAGTTCTTC. The chain employs TRBV24-1 and TRBJ2-1; maybe TRBD1 (6 bases). The CDR3 runs 15 residues. Germline values: CDR1 KGHDR, CDR2 SFDVKD. Trimming cost V 6 bases and J 5 bases, with 16 bases left between them.

The chain has TRBV18 and TRBJ2-2; D is ambiguous. Germline V gene data show CDR1 as KGHSH and CDR2 as LQKENI. CDR3 size: 14 residues. V lost 3 bases to trimming and J lost 0 bases, with 5 bases between them. The CDR3 sequence is CASSPSANTGELFF. The CDR3 DNA follows: TGTGCCAGCTCACCGTCGGCGAACACCGGGGAGCTGTTTTTT.